The sample holds a few counts of the clone carrying this TCR beta chain. The source of the sample is a study of blood T cell repertoires in COVID-19. Study at large: Donors of Cohort 3 who recovered were those that had two negative PCRs, clearance, or symptom resolution. Italy, Spain and the United States were the sources of the convalescent and acute COVID-19 samples.

Assignment of participants to cohorts was predicated upon participant-reported clinical history. Original data processing: The authors estimated nucleated cell counts from reference gene primer amplification. This table comes from immunoSEQ multiplex PCR, and its TCRdb copy is limited to in-frame clones, with some not included. For V, J and clone size, that table is used; D and trimming come from the DNA. The repertoire holds hundreds of thousands of clones, with around 87% as singletons. CDR1 and CDR2 (germline): SGHVS, FQNEAQ. This CDR3 is built from 14 residues. V was shortened by 5 bases and J by 6 bases, with 14 bases between the two germline ends.

This TCR came from a man aged 35 to 55 in a cohort exposed to, infected with or recovered from COVID-19 (not recorded which). This sequence joins TRBV7-8 and TRBJ2-1, with a weak D call TRBD2 (6 bases). Sample: PBMCs or T cells enriched from blood (not recorded which). CDR3 bases: TGTGCCAGCAGCCGAGGGACTCCACTCAATGAGCAGTTCTTC. Amino acids: CASSRGTPLNEQFF.